This T cell receptor beta chain came from a study of blood T cell repertoires in COVID-19 (dated by TCRdb to 2019 to 2021). About the study as a whole: Samples covering the acute and convalescent phases of COVID-19 were provided by collaborators in the United States, Italy and Spain. The material from the prospective study consisted of cDNA or gDNA derived from T cells, B-cell-depleted T cells, or PBMCs. The samples were drawn from the first 160 participants of the ongoing ImmuneRACE study and from 1,254 subjects provided by 6 global collaborators. A freely available public database, intended as a resource for researchers studying the immune response to SARS-CoV-2, is where the repertoires were released. The sample metadata nearly always contained a de-identified subject ID, COVID-19 status, age in years and sex. Deeply sampled blood TCRbeta repertoires from subjects exposed to, actively infected with, or recovered from COVID-19 were included in the dataset. Where available, HLA class I and class II types were taken from metadata supplied by the sample provider and were not determined by assay-based typing.

TCRbeta CDR3 regions were amplified from genomic DNA using the immunoSEQ Assay, a bias-controlled multiplex PCR. Concerning the study's data processing: Within the assay, amplification of reference gene primers was used to estimate how many nucleated cells each sample contained. To quantify the absolute abundance of each unique TCRbeta CDR3 rearrangement, sequence reads were collapsed and filtered. Productive Simpson clonality was computed per sample as the square root of Simpson's diversity index over productive rearrangements. In its TCRdb copy, this immuneACCESS table keeps in-frame sequences only and misses some clones. Where compared with another copy, unresolved V genes explain less than half of these, and the others have no known cause. V and J calls plus clone size are reproduced from that table; the DNA served to infer D and trimming. Present in this sample are approximately 200,000 clones, roughly 87% of which were seen just once. In total, the top ten clones hold 10% to 14% of the sample.

A note on this clone: What antigen it recognizes has not been identified. No qualities accompany the bases; no much larger clone lies one base away.

Study-level results and caveats: Clinical and demographic metadata were provided uncurated, with the amount varying by source and participant.

Trimming leaves V shorter by 2 bases and J shorter by 7 bases, with the junction holding 8 bases beyond the gene matches. CDR1 and CDR2, looked up from the germline V gene (reference sequence), are MNHEY and SMNVEV. The CDR3 runs 15 residues from the cysteine to the phenylalanine. Only the CDR3 DNA stays, 45 bases, in frame from base 1. In the prospective study, participants were about 18 to 100 years old, resided in fewer than 25 geographic areas of the United States, and were enrolled through a virtual design. In the prospective study, participants were assigned to cohorts based on the clinical history participants reported in a screening survey and a study questionnaire. Recovered participants in ImmuneRACE Cohort 3 were defined as having two consecutive negative NP/OP PCR tests, clearance from a healthcare professional, or resolution of symptoms. Each participant in the prospective study had whole blood, serum and a nasopharyngeal or oropharyngeal swab collected by mobile phlebotomists. Over a roughly 2-month period, participants in the prospective study had the option of providing additional blood draws and questionnaires. Prospective study blood samples were shipped either frozen or at room temperature before DNA extraction.

This TCR was recovered from a man aged 30-40 years who had recovered from COVID-19. The sample taken for sequencing was PBMCs or T cells enriched from blood (not recorded which). This receptor chain uses TRBV27 and TRBJ1-5, with 7 central nucleotides matching TRBD1. The DNA reads as follows: TGTGCCAGCAGTTTAAAGGGGGCTCCCAGGCAGCCCCAGCATTTT. Its coded protein is CASSLKGAPRQPQHF.